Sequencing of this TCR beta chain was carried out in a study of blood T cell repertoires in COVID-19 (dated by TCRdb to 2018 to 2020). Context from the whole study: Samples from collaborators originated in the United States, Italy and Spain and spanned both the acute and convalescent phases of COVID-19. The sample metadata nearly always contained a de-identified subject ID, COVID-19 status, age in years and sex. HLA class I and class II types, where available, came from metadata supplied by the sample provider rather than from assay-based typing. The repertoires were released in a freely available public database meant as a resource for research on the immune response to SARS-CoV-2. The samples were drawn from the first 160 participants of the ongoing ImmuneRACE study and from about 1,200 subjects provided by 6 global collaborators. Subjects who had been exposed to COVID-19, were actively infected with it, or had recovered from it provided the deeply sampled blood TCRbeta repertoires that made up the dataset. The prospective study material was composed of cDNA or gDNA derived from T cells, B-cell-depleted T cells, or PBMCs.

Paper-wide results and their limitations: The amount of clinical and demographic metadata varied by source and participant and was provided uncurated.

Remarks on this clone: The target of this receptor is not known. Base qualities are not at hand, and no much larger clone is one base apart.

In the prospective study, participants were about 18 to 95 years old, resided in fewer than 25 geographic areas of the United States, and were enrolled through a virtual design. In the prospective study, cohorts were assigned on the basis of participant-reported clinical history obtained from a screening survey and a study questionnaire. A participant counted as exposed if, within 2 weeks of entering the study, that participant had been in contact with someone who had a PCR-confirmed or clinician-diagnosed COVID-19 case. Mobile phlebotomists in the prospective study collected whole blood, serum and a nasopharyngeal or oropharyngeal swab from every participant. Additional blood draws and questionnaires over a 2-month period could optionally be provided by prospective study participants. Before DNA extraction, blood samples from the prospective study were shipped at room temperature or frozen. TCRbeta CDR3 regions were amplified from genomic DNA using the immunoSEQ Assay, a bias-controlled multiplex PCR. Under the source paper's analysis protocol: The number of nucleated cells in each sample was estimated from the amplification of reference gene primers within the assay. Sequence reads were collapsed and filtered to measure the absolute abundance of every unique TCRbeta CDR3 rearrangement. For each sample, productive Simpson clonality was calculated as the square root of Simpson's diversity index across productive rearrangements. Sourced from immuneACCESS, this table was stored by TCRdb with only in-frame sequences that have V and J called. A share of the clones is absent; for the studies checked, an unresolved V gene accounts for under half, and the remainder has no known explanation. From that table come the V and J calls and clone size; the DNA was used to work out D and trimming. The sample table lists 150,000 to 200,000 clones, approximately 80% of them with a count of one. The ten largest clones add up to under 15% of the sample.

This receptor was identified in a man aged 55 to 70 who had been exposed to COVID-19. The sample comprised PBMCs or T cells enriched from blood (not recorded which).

The nucleotides read TGTGCCAGCAGCTCAGAGGGCGGCGTGGGTTTTTATGGCTACACCTTC. It encodes CASSSEGGVGFYGYTF. Recombination joined TRBV2 with TRBJ1-2, with the D gene too uncertain to name. For CDR1 and CDR2, the germline V gene lists SNHLY and FYNNEI. From the cysteine through the phenylalanine, the CDR3 covers 16 amino acids. The sequence is cut down to CDR3 DNA, 48 bases in frame from base 1. The germline ends are 22 bases apart after V is trimmed by 6 bases and J by 5 bases.